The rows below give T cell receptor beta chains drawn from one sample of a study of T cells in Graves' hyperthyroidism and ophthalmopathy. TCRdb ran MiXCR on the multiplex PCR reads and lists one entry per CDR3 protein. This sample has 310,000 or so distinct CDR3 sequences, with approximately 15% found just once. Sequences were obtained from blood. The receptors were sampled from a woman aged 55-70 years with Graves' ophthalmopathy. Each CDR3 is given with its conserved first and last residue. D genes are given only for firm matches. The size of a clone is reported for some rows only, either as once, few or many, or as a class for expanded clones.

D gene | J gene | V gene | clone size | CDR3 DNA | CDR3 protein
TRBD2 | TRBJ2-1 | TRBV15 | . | TGTGCCACCAGCAGAGAAGGGGGCGGGAGGGCCGAAGAGCAGTTCTTC | CATSREGGGRAEEQFF
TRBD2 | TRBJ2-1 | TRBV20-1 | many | TGCAGTGCTCACACTGGCTTGACTAGCGGGGGCAATGAGCAGTTCTTC | CSAHTGLTSGGNEQFF
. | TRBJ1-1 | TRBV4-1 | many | TGCGCCAGCAGCTCTTACCCTAATGAAGCTTTCTTT | CASSSYPNEAFF
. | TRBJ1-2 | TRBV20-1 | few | TGCAGTGCCCCGCCCGCCAGATATTCGGAAGGCTACACCTTC | CSAPPARYSEGYTF
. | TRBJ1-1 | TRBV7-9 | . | TGTGCCAGCAGCTTAGCGTGGGGTTTTGACACTGAAGCTTTCTTT | CASSLAWGFDTEAFF
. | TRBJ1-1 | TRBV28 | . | TGTGCCAGCAGTTTAACCCCCGACGGTAAAGAAGCTTTCTTT | CASSLTPDGKEAFF
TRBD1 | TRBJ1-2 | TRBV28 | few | TGTGCCAGCAGTCTGTCCGGGACAGCGGAAGGCTACACCTTC | CASSLSGTAEGYTF
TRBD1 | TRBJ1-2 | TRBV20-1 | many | TGCAGTGCCTTCGACAGGGGGGGGTACGGCTACACCTTC | CSAFDRGGYGYTF
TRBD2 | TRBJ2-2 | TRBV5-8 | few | TGTGCCAGCAGCTTGGGACTAGCGGTAAACACCGGGGAGCTGTTTTTT | CASSLGLAVNTGELFF
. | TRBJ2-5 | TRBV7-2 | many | TGTGCCAGCAGCCGGTCCCCGGGGTGGGAGACCCAGTACTTC | CASSRSPGWETQYF
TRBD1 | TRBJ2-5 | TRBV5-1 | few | TGCGCCAGCAGCTTGGGCGGGACAGGGGGCTCGGAGACCCAGTACTTC | CASSLGGTGGSETQYF
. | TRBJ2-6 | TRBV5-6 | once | TGTGTCAGCATGACCTCTGGGGCCAACGTCCTGACTTTC | CVSMTSGANVLTF
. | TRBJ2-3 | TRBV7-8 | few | TGTGCCAGCAGCTTTCCTCCGGGGATAAACACAGATACGCAGTATTTT | CASSFPPGINTDTQYF
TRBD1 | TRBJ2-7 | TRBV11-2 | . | TGTGCCAGCAGCTTTTACAGGGGGTTCTACGAGCAGTACTTC | CASSFYRGFYEQYF
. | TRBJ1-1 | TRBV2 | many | TGTGCCAGAATAATTGACAGGAACACTGAAGCTTTCTTT | CARIIDRNTEAFF
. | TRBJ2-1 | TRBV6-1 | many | TGTGCCAGCACTGTTGGCGGAACAAACAATGAGCAGTTCTTC | CASTVGGTNNEQFF
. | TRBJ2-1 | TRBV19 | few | TGTGCCACTGCCAGCGCTGTTGAGCAGTTCTTC | CATASAVEQFF
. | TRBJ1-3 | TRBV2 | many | TGTGCCAGCAGACGGGACCAGGGAAACACCATATATTTT | CASRRDQGNTIYF
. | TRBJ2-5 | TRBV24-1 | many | TGTGCCACCAGTGTCAACGGGAATTCCCAAGAGACCCAGTACTTC | CATSVNGNSQETQYF
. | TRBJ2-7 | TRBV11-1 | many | TGTGCCAGCAGCTTTAGCCCTCCCGGGAGTTTCTACGAGCAGTACTTC | CASSFSPPGSFYEQYF
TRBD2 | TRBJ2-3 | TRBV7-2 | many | TGTGCCAGCGGACTAGCGGGGGGTAGCGCAGATACGCAGTATTTT | CASGLAGGSADTQYF
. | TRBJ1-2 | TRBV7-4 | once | TGTGCCAGCAGCTTAGGGGCTATTGGCTACACCTTC | CASSLGAIGYTF
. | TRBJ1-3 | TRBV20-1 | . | TGCAGTGCTAGAGATTCCCGCAGCTCTGGAAACACCATATATTTT | CSARDSRSSGNTIYF
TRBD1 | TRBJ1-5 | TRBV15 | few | TGTGCCACCAGCAGCGACGACAGGGAAAAGCTGAATCAGCCCCAGCATTTT | CATSSDDREKLNQPQHF
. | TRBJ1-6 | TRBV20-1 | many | TGCAGTGCTAGAGATCCAGGGATAAATTCACCCCTCCACTTT | CSARDPGINSPLHF
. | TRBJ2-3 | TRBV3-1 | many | TGTGCCAGCAGCCAAGAGACTTTCGGGGGGCCCAGCACAGATACGCAGTATTTT | CASSQETFGGPSTDTQYF
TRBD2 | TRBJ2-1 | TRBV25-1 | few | TGTGCCAGCAGTGCACTGACTAGCGGGAGTAATGAGCAGTTCTTC | CASSALTSGSNEQFF
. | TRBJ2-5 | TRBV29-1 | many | TGCAGCGTTGGGGCCTTTGGTGGGGAGACCCAGTACTTC | CSVGAFGGETQYF
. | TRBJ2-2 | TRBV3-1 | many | TGTGCCAGCAGCCGAGACGAGTACAACACCGGGGAGCTGTTTTTT | CASSRDEYNTGELFF
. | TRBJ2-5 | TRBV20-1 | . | TGCAGTGCTAGAGATCTCTACAGCGAAGAGACCCAGTACTTC | CSARDLYSEETQYF
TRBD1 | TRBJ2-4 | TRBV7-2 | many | TGTGCCAGCAGCTCGACCGGGACAGGGGTGCGCATTCAGTACTTC | CASSSTGTGVRIQYF
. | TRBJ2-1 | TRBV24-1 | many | TGTGCCACCAGTGACGGCAGAAGAGGAGACAATGAGCAGTTCTTC | CATSDGRRGDNEQFF